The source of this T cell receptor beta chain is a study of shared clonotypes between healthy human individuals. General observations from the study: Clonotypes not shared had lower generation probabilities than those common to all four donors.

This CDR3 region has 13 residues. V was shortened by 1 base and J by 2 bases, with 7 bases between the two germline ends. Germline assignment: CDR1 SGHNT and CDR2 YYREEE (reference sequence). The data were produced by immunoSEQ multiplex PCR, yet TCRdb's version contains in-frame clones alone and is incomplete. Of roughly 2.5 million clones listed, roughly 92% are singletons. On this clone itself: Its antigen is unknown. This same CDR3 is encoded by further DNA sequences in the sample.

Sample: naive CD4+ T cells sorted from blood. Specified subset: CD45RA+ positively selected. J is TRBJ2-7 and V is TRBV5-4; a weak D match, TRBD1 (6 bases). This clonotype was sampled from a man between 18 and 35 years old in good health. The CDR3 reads CASSLQGPYEQYF. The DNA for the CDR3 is TGTGCCAGCAGCTTGCAGGGGCCCTACGAGCAGTACTTC.